This T cell receptor (beta chain) is from a study of T-cell memory formation after mild COVID-19. Findings and caveats of the study: A balance of CD4 and CD8 characterized clones contracting day 15 to 85, whereas later expanders leaned CD4+. Mainly in CM and EM were contracting CD4+ clones; CD8+ were in EMRA.

Concerning this clonotype: What it recognizes is unknown. One end of the junction is discordant with germline, which a read error may explain.

This CDR3 region has 13 residues. The germline V gene has CDR1 SGHTA and CDR2 FQGTGA. Constant-segment primers served in 5'RACE that generated TCR alpha and TCR beta cDNA libraries bearing sample barcodes and UMIs. TCRdb independently ran MiXCR on the 5' RACE reads; one entry per CDR3 protein. The sample consists of under 400,000 distinct CDR3 sequences, 25% to 30% of them appearing once. This TCR derives from an adult woman who had mild COVID-19 (a few samples of this study predate the infection). Cell type and time point are not known. The chain carries TRBV7-3 and TRBJ1-1; 7 nucleotides agree with TRBD1. Material: PBMCs or a T cell subset sorted from them (not recorded which). The CDR3 region has the DNA TGTGACAGCAGCCCTGACAGGGACACTGAAGCTTTCTTT. Amino acid sequence: CDSSPDRDTEAFF. Full variable domain (remainder filled in from reference TRBV7-3 and TRBJ1-1): GAGVSQTPSNKVTEKGKYVELRCDPISGHTALYWYRQSLGQGPEFLIYFQGTGAADDSGLPNDRFFAVRPEGSVSTLKIQRTERGDSAVYLCDSSPDRDTEAFFGQGTRLTVV.